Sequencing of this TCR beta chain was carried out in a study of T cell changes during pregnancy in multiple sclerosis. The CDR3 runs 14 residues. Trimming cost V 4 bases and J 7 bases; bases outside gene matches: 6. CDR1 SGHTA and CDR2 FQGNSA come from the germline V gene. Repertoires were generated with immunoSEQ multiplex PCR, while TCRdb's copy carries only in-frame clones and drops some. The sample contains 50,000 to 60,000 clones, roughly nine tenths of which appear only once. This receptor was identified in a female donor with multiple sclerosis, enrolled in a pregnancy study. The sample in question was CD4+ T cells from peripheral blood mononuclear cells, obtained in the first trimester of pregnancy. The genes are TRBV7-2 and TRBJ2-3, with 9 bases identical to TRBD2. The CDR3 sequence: CASSSLAGQNTQYF. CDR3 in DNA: TGTGCCAGCAGCTCCCTAGCGGGGCAAAATACGCAGTATTTT. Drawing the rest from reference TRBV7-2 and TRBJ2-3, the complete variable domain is GAGVSQSPSNKVTEKGKDVELRCDPISGHTALYWYRQSLGQGLEFLIYFQGNSAPDKSGLPSDRFSAERTGGSVSTLTIQRTQQEDSAVYLCASSSLAGQNTQYFGPGTRLTVL.